The rows below give T cell receptor beta chains drawn from one sample of a study of T cells after yellow fever vaccination. TCRdb fed the 5' RACE reads into MiXCR, producing one record per CDR3 protein. The sample contains around 340,000 distinct CDR3 sequences, roughly 8.7% of which appear only once. This sample comprised PBMCs, obtained on the day of the first yellow fever vaccination. These receptors all come from a man aged 18-30 years who received the YFV17D yellow fever vaccine. CDR3s include the opening cysteine and the closing phenylalanine or tryptophan. The D gene is left open where the match is weak. Where a row states a size, it is once, few, many or the class of an expanded clone; other rows omit it.

j_gene | d_gene | v_gene | abundance | CDR3aa | CDR3nt
TRBJ1-2 | TRBD1 | TRBV27 | few | CASRDTGTGAYGYTF | TGTGCCAGCAGAGACACCGGGACAGGGGCTTATGGCTACACCTTC
TRBJ2-1 | TRBD2 | TRBV7-9 | few | CASSSILAGYNEQFF | TGTGCCAGCAGCTCGATACTAGCGGGGTACAATGAGCAGTTCTTC
TRBJ2-3 | . | TRBV5-1 | . | CASSLKGPDTQYF | TGCGCCAGCAGCTTGAAGGGGCCAGATACGCAGTATTTT
TRBJ2-2 | . | TRBV9 | many | CASSVENTGELFF | TGTGCCAGCAGCGTAGAGAACACCGGGGAGCTGTTTTTT
TRBJ2-7 | TRBD2 | TRBV13 | . | CASSLVGAAGVLYEQYF | TGTGCCAGCAGTTTAGTAGGGGCGGCGGGGGTGCTCTACGAGCAGTACTTC
TRBJ2-7 | . | TRBV30 | . | CAWGSFPGARYEQYF | TGTGCCTGGGGCTCGTTTCCGGGGGCGAGGTACGAGCAGTACTTC
TRBJ1-2 | . | TRBV5-4 | . | CAGTTAPFRGYTF | TGTGCCGGGACAACGGCCCCTTTCCGTGGCTACACCTTC
TRBJ2-5 | TRBD1 | TRBV30 | . | CAWSWTGADETQYF | TGTGCCTGGAGTTGGACAGGGGCTGACGAGACCCAGTACTTC
TRBJ2-1 | . | TRBV18 | few | CASSQGPGSPVAYNEQFF | TGTGCCAGCTCACAGGGTCCAGGGTCCCCTGTTGCCTACAATGAGCAGTTCTTC
TRBJ2-1 | . | TRBV7-8 | many | CASSLVSGTYNEQFF | TGTGCCAGCAGCTTAGTTTCCGGGACATACAATGAGCAGTTCTTC
TRBJ2-2 | TRBD2 | TRBV30 | . | CASGEGTGELFF | TGTGCCTCCGGGGAGGGGACCGGGGAGCTGTTTTTT
TRBJ1-2 | . | TRBV5-6 | many | CASSFPTGRYGYTF | TGTGCCAGCAGCTTCCCAACGGGACGGTATGGCTACACCTTC
TRBJ2-7 | . | TRBV7-8 | . | CASSLALWDEQYF | TGTGCCAGCAGCTTAGCCTTATGGGACGAGCAGTACTTC
TRBJ2-3 | . | TRBV14 | . | CASSHRPSYTQYF | TGTGCCAGCAGCCACAGACCGAGCTATACGCAGTATTTT
TRBJ1-5 | . | TRBV4-1 | . | CASSQEASNQPQHF | TGCGCCAGCAGCCAAGAGGCCAGCAATCAGCCCCAGCATTTT
TRBJ1-5 | . | TRBV6-1 | few | CASSGSRNQPQHF | TGTGCCAGCAGTGGCAGCCGAAATCAGCCCCAGCATTTT
TRBJ2-2 | TRBD1 | TRBV7-2 | few | CASSLAAPGTGNTGELFF | TGTGCCAGCAGCTTAGCGGCTCCCGGGACAGGCAACACCGGGGAGCTGTTTTTT
TRBJ1-6 | . | TRBV4-1 | . | CASSQGPTGQNYNSPLHF | TGCGCCAGCAGCCAAGGACCAACAGGACAGAACTATAATTCACCCCTCCACTTT
TRBJ2-3 | . | TRBV20-1 | many | CSAPRSTDTQYF | TGCAGTGCCCCGAGAAGCACAGATACGCAGTATTTT
TRBJ1-1 | . | TRBV18 | . | CASSSGADWNTEAFF | TGTGCCAGCTCATCGGGGGCTGATTGGAACACTGAAGCTTTCTTT
TRBJ2-2 | . | TRBV6-2/TRBV6-3 | many | CASHHPRTVANTGELFF | TGTGCCAGCCATCATCCTAGGACAGTCGCGAACACCGGGGAGCTGTTTTTT
TRBJ1-2 | . | TRBV5-4 | few | CASTPGYQNYGYTF | TGTGCCAGCACCCCGGGTTATCAGAACTATGGCTACACCTTC
TRBJ2-1 | TRBD1 | TRBV19 | . | CASTRRTGGFNEQFF | TGTGCCAGTACTAGAAGGACAGGGGGCTTCAATGAGCAGTTCTTC
TRBJ2-2 | TRBD1 | TRBV6-5 | few | CASSYGQGGTGELFF | TGTGCCAGCAGTTACGGACAGGGAGGTACCGGGGAGCTGTTTTTT
TRBJ2-7 | TRBD1 | TRBV7-9 | many | CASSQEGQGYYEQYF | TGTGCCAGCAGCCAGGAAGGACAGGGTTACTACGAGCAGTACTTC
TRBJ2-2 | . | TRBV20-1 | few | CSATRGNTGELFF | TGCAGTGCTACCCGAGGGAACACCGGGGAGCTGTTTTTT
TRBJ1-2 | . | TRBV4-3 | . | CASSQDRRLETYGYTF | TGCGCCAGCAGCCAAGATCGGAGACTAGAAACCTATGGCTACACCTTC
TRBJ2-1 | TRBD2 | TRBV11-2 | few | CASSLEGGGFNEQFF | TGTGCCAGCAGCCTCGAGGGCGGGGGATTCAATGAGCAGTTCTTC
TRBJ2-7 | . | TRBV12-5 | few | CASGLGGGGLYEQYF | TGTGCTAGTGGTTTGGGTGGGGGCGGACTCTACGAGCAGTACTTC
TRBJ1-5 | TRBD1 | TRBV19 | . | CASSTHTDRAVNQPQHF | TGTGCCAGTAGTACCCACACGGACAGGGCGGTGAATCAGCCCCAGCATTTT
TRBJ1-6 | TRBD1 | TRBV7-9 | . | CASSAGQGNTLHF | TGTGCCAGCAGCGCGGGACAGGGGAACACCCTCCACTTT
TRBJ1-2 | TRBD1 | TRBV4-2 | few | CASSGGGQGAGGYTF | TGTGCCAGCAGCGGCGGCGGACAGGGGGCGGGGGGCTACACCTTC
TRBJ1-3 | . | TRBV7-9 | . | CASRKQGYSGNTIYF | TGTGCCAGCAGAAAACAGGGTTACTCTGGAAACACCATATATTTT
TRBJ2-3 | TRBD2 | TRBV20-1 | . | CSADLGLAGGTDTQYF | TGCAGTGCTGATTTAGGACTAGCGGGAGGAACAGATACGCAGTATTTT
TRBJ2-7 | . | TRBV5-1 | . | CASGPTDREQYF | TGCGCCAGCGGTCCGACAGACCGCGAGCAGTACTTC
TRBJ1-5 | . | TRBV19 | . | CASTNRRDQPQHF | TGTGCCAGTACCAACCGGAGGGATCAGCCCCAGCATTTT
TRBJ2-3 | . | TRBV29-1 | many | CSVEDPDTQYF | TGCAGCGTTGAAGATCCAGATACGCAGTATTTT
TRBJ1-5 | . | TRBV3-1 | . | CASSQGGGNQPQHF | TGTGCCAGCAGCCAAGGTGGCGGTAATCAGCCCCAGCATTTT
TRBJ2-6 | . | TRBV19 | . | CASLPSGANVLTF | TGTGCCAGTCTTCCCTCTGGGGCCAACGTCCTGACTTTC
TRBJ2-3 | TRBD2 | TRBV4-1 | few | CASSQDPGRGTSSTDTQYF | TGCGCCAGCAGCCAAGATCCGGGGCGGGGGACGTCTAGCACAGATACGCAGTATTTT
TRBJ2-1 | . | TRBV4-1 | . | CASSQDGVDFPGEQFF | TGCGCCAGCAGCCAAGATGGTGTTGACTTTCCCGGAGAGCAGTTCTTC
TRBJ1-1 | TRBD1 | TRBV20-1 | many | CSAWTGNTEAFF | TGCAGTGCTTGGACAGGGAACACTGAAGCTTTCTTT
TRBJ2-5 | . | TRBV9 | few | CASSVRVGGGQETQYF | TGTGCCAGCAGCGTCCGGGTAGGAGGGGGGCAAGAGACCCAGTACTTC
TRBJ1-2 | TRBD1 | TRBV20-1 | many | CSARGDRRGYTF | TGCAGTGCTAGGGGGGACAGACGAGGCTACACCTTC
TRBJ1-5 | . | TRBV7-9 | many | CASSLAVDQPQHF | TGTGCCAGCAGCTTAGCCGTTGATCAGCCCCAGCATTTT
TRBJ2-1 | TRBD2 | TRBV4-3 | many | CASSRSGGSYNEQFF | TGCGCCAGCAGCCGTAGCGGGGGCAGTTACAATGAGCAGTTCTTC
TRBJ2-2 | TRBD2 | TRBV4-3 | . | CASSQGLAGAGELFF | TGCGCCAGCAGCCAGGGACTAGCTGGGGCCGGGGAGCTGTTTTTT
TRBJ2-1 | TRBD1 | TRBV28 | . | CASSTNRGRVFF | TGTGCCAGCAGTACGAACAGGGGTCGGGTTTTCTTC
TRBJ2-3 | . | TRBV11-2 | few | CASSITGDTQYF | TGTGCCAGCAGCATCACGGGAGATACGCAGTATTTT
TRBJ2-3 | . | TRBV5-1 | few | CASSETRDTQYF | TGCGCCAGCAGCGAGACACGAGATACGCAGTATTTT